These T cell receptor beta chains were read from a single sample in a study of blood T cells in healthy people across ages. In TCRdb, the 5' RACE reads were re-called with MiXCR into one record per CDR3 protein. Of about 1.1 million distinct CDR3 sequences in the sample, roughly two fifths were seen once. Sequencing input: blood. These receptors all stem from a man aged 18 to 35 in good health. Each CDR3 is given with its conserved first and last residue. D genes are given only for firm matches. Not every row has a clone size; where given, it reads once, few, many or a size class.

J gene: TRBJ2-2
V gene: TRBV5-1
clone size: few
D gene: TRBD2
CDR3 protein: CASSLSPLAGSPGELFF
CDR3 DNA: TGCGCCAGCAGCCTCAGCCCGTTAGCGGGGAGTCCCGGGGAGCTGTTTTTT

J gene: TRBJ2-7
V gene: TRBV6-5
clone size: NA
D gene: NA
CDR3 protein: CASSRALDYEQYF
CDR3 DNA: TGTGCCAGCAGCCGCGCCCTAGACTACGAGCAGTACTTC

J gene: TRBJ1-1
V gene: TRBV9
clone size: many
D gene: NA
CDR3 protein: CASSVEGGVSRDTEAFF
CDR3 DNA: TGTGCCAGCAGCGTAGAAGGCGGGGTCTCAAGAGACACTGAAGCTTTCTTT

J gene: TRBJ2-1
V gene: TRBV4-2
clone size: NA
D gene: TRBD2
CDR3 protein: CASSLRTSGAGYNEQFF
CDR3 DNA: TGTGCCAGCAGCCTTCGGACTAGCGGGGCCGGATACAATGAGCAGTTCTTC

J gene: TRBJ2-5
V gene: TRBV29-1
clone size: NA
D gene: NA
CDR3 protein: CSVGGAAFGETQYF
CDR3 DNA: TGCAGCGTTGGGGGGGCGGCGTTTGGGGAGACCCAGTACTTC

J gene: TRBJ1-2
V gene: TRBV5-1
clone size: NA
D gene: TRBD1
CDR3 protein: CASSLRTGENGYTF
CDR3 DNA: TGCGCCAGCAGCTTGCGGACAGGTGAAAATGGCTACACCTTC

J gene: TRBJ2-7
V gene: TRBV3-1
clone size: NA
D gene: NA
CDR3 protein: CASSQGAGLRKEQYF
CDR3 DNA: TGTGCCAGCAGCCAAGGTGCCGGTCTACGTAAAGAGCAGTACTTC

J gene: TRBJ2-1
V gene: TRBV14
clone size: NA
D gene: TRBD2
CDR3 protein: CASSQDLIGGGYNEQFF
CDR3 DNA: TGTGCCAGCAGCCAAGATTTAATCGGCGGGGGGTACAATGAGCAGTTCTTC

J gene: TRBJ2-2
V gene: TRBV5-1
clone size: NA
D gene: TRBD2
CDR3 protein: CASNSGTKNTGELFF
CDR3 DNA: TGCGCCAGCAACTCCGGGACTAAGAACACCGGGGAGCTGTTTTTT

J gene: TRBJ2-3
V gene: TRBV4-2
clone size: few
D gene: NA
CDR3 protein: CASSQITGRGTDTQYF
CDR3 DNA: TGTGCCAGCAGCCAAATAACAGGGCGAGGGACAGATACGCAGTATTTT

J gene: TRBJ1-6
V gene: TRBV5-1
clone size: many
D gene: NA
CDR3 protein: CASSLAGGNSPLHF
CDR3 DNA: TGCGCCAGCAGCTTAGCGGGGGGCAATTCACCCCTCCACTTT

J gene: TRBJ2-7
V gene: TRBV12-3/TRBV12-4
clone size: NA
D gene: NA
CDR3 protein: CASSPRTDHRGNEQYF
CDR3 DNA: TGTGCCAGCAGTCCACGGACAGACCATAGGGGGAACGAGCAGTACTTC

J gene: TRBJ1-4
V gene: TRBV28
clone size: few
D gene: TRBD1
CDR3 protein: CASIFPAGTGSTNEKLFF
CDR3 DNA: TGTGCCAGCATATTCCCTGCCGGGACAGGGTCGACTAATGAAAAACTGTTTTTT

J gene: TRBJ1-2
V gene: TRBV10-3
clone size: many
D gene: NA
CDR3 protein: CAISEDGRSNYGYTF
CDR3 DNA: TGTGCCATCAGTGAGGACGGACGGTCTAACTATGGCTACACCTTC

J gene: TRBJ1-2
V gene: TRBV6-1
clone size: few
D gene: NA
CDR3 protein: CASSGQTVGYTF
CDR3 DNA: TGTGCCAGCAGTGGACAGACCGTTGGCTACACCTTC

J gene: TRBJ2-1
V gene: TRBV6-2/TRBV6-3
clone size: NA
D gene: NA
CDR3 protein: CASSYPFSNSEQFF
CDR3 DNA: TGTGCCAGCAGTTACCCGTTTAGTAATAGTGAGCAGTTCTTC

J gene: TRBJ2-3
V gene: TRBV4-3
clone size: few
D gene: TRBD2
CDR3 protein: CASSQDFAGGRYF
CDR3 DNA: TGCGCCAGCAGCCAAGATTTCGCGGGGGGGCGGTATTTT

J gene: TRBJ1-2
V gene: TRBV27
clone size: NA
D gene: NA
CDR3 protein: CASSSYTTYGYTF
CDR3 DNA: TGTGCCAGCAGTTCCTATACCACATATGGCTACACCTTC

J gene: TRBJ2-4
V gene: TRBV28
clone size: few
D gene: NA
CDR3 protein: CASSNSDVKNIQYF
CDR3 DNA: TGTGCCAGCAGTAACTCGGACGTTAAAAACATTCAGTACTTC

J gene: TRBJ1-2
V gene: TRBV6-4
clone size: few
D gene: NA
CDR3 protein: CASSDSAGGYGYTF
CDR3 DNA: TGTGCCAGCAGTGACTCTGCGGGGGGCTATGGCTACACCTTC

J gene: TRBJ2-1
V gene: TRBV9
clone size: once
D gene: NA
CDR3 protein: CASSEVANHNEQFF
CDR3 DNA: TGTGCCAGCAGCGAGGTGGCTAACCACAATGAGCAGTTCTTC

J gene: TRBJ1-1
V gene: TRBV6-5
clone size: NA
D gene: NA
CDR3 protein: CVSSYSGNTEAFF
CDR3 DNA: TGTGTCAGCAGTTATTCAGGGAACACTGAAGCTTTCTTT

J gene: TRBJ2-3
V gene: TRBV6-6
clone size: NA
D gene: NA
CDR3 protein: CASSYSPGLTSDTRYF
CDR3 DNA: TGTGCCAGCAGTTACTCGCCGGGCCTAACGTCAGATACGCGGTATTTT

J gene: TRBJ1-2
V gene: TRBV20-1
clone size: few
D gene: NA
CDR3 protein: CSARRPSLYGYTF
CDR3 DNA: TGCAGTGCCCGGCGGCCCTCGCTCTATGGCTACACCTTC

J gene: TRBJ2-3
V gene: TRBV15
clone size: few
D gene: NA
CDR3 protein: CATSRAGTTRDTQYF
CDR3 DNA: TGTGCCACCAGCAGAGCGGGTACCACGCGGGATACGCAGTATTTT

J gene: TRBJ1-1
V gene: TRBV2
clone size: NA
D gene: TRBD1
CDR3 protein: CASRPGEGAKAFF
CDR3 DNA: TGTGCCAGCAGACCGGGGGAGGGGGCCAAAGCTTTCTTT

J gene: TRBJ1-6
V gene: TRBV7-8
clone size: NA
D gene: NA
CDR3 protein: CASSPWEGFNSPLHF
CDR3 DNA: TGTGCCAGCAGCCCCTGGGAAGGATTTAATTCACCCCTCCACTTT

J gene: TRBJ1-2
V gene: TRBV9
clone size: few
D gene: NA
CDR3 protein: CASSVGAGAYYGYTF
CDR3 DNA: TGTGCCAGCAGCGTAGGAGCAGGGGCGTACTATGGCTACACCTTC

J gene: TRBJ2-3
V gene: TRBV6-1
clone size: NA
D gene: NA
CDR3 protein: CASSHRVWGDTDTQYF
CDR3 DNA: TGTGCCAGCAGTCACAGGGTTTGGGGAGACACAGATACGCAGTATTTT

J gene: TRBJ2-3
V gene: TRBV9
clone size: few
D gene: NA
CDR3 protein: CASSVGMLGVTDTQYF
CDR3 DNA: TGTGCCAGCAGCGTAGGAATGTTGGGTGTCACAGATACGCAGTATTTT

J gene: TRBJ2-5
V gene: TRBV3-1
clone size: few
D gene: NA
CDR3 protein: CASSQDGDGYLYF
CDR3 DNA: TGTGCCAGCAGCCAAGATGGAGACGGCTATTTGTACTTC

J gene: TRBJ2-1
V gene: TRBV21-1
clone size: NA
D gene: NA
CDR3 protein: CASRGGKGEQFF
CDR3 DNA: TGTGCCAGCAGGGGAGGGAAGGGCGAGCAGTTCTTC

J gene: TRBJ2-5
V gene: TRBV9
clone size: few
D gene: NA
CDR3 protein: CASNEGASYNEQYF
CDR3 DNA: TGTGCCAGCAATGAGGGCGCGAGTTACAATGAGCAGTACTTC

J gene: TRBJ2-1
V gene: TRBV4-2
clone size: few
D gene: NA
CDR3 protein: CASSQDAREQFF
CDR3 DNA: TGTGCCAGCAGCCAAGATGCCCGTGAGCAGTTCTTC

J gene: TRBJ1-2
V gene: TRBV5-1
clone size: few
D gene: NA
CDR3 protein: CASSSGEGGGYGYTF
CDR3 DNA: TGCGCCAGCAGCTCGGGCGAGGGGGGCGGCTATGGCTACACCTTC

J gene: TRBJ2-5
V gene: TRBV7-9
clone size: NA
D gene: NA
CDR3 protein: CASSLAGTKLYF
CDR3 DNA: TGTGCCAGCAGCTTAGCCGGGACGAAACTGTACTTC

J gene: TRBJ2-5
V gene: TRBV7-2
clone size: NA
D gene: NA
CDR3 protein: CASSATRGETQYF
CDR3 DNA: TGTGCCAGCAGTGCGACTAGAGGGGAGACCCAGTACTTC

J gene: TRBJ1-4
V gene: TRBV29-1
clone size: few
D gene: NA
CDR3 protein: CSVELRANEKLFF
CDR3 DNA: TGCAGCGTTGAACTCAGGGCGAATGAAAAACTGTTTTTT

J gene: TRBJ2-3
V gene: TRBV20-1
clone size: NA
D gene: NA
CDR3 protein: CSASKGADTQYF
CDR3 DNA: TGCAGTGCTAGCAAAGGGGCTGATACGCAGTATTTT

J gene: TRBJ2-4
V gene: TRBV12-3/TRBV12-4
clone size: NA
D gene: TRBD1
CDR3 protein: CASSLGTGQGQYF
CDR3 DNA: TGTGCCAGCAGTCTCGGGACAGGCCAGGGGCAGTACTTC

J gene: TRBJ2-2
V gene: TRBV2
clone size: NA
D gene: NA
CDR3 protein: CASSEGWGSNTGELFF
CDR3 DNA: TGTGCCAGCAGTGAAGGGTGGGGGAGTAACACCGGGGAGCTGTTTTTT

J gene: TRBJ2-3
V gene: TRBV20-1
clone size: NA
D gene: NA
CDR3 protein: CSARGDTLIPDTQYF
CDR3 DNA: TGCAGTGCTAGGGGGGACACTCTTATCCCAGATACGCAGTATTTT

J gene: TRBJ2-5
V gene: TRBV6-2/TRBV6-3
clone size: NA
D gene: TRBD2
CDR3 protein: CASSYSKLAGELQETQYF
CDR3 DNA: TGTGCCAGCAGTTACTCGAAACTAGCGGGGGAGTTACAAGAGACCCAGTACTTC

J gene: TRBJ1-2
V gene: TRBV14
clone size: once
D gene: NA
CDR3 protein: CASSQDPYYGCTF
CDR3 DNA: TGTGCCAGCAGCCAAGATCCTTACTATGGCTGCACCTTC

J gene: TRBJ2-3
V gene: TRBV4-3
clone size: few
D gene: NA
CDR3 protein: CASSQDQPGVDTQYF
CDR3 DNA: TGCGCCAGCAGCCAAGATCAGCCGGGCGTAGATACGCAGTATTTT

J gene: TRBJ2-5
V gene: TRBV24-1
clone size: NA
D gene: TRBD1
CDR3 protein: CATSDPGQKSETQYF
CDR3 DNA: TGTGCCACCAGTGATCCGGGACAGAAATCGGAGACCCAGTACTTC

J gene: TRBJ2-5
V gene: TRBV20-1
clone size: NA
D gene: NA
CDR3 protein: CSARGQLAETQYF
CDR3 DNA: TGCAGTGCTAGAGGACAGCTAGCGGAGACCCAGTACTTC

J gene: TRBJ2-3
V gene: TRBV4-1
clone size: NA
D gene: NA
CDR3 protein: CASSQGEWADTQYF
CDR3 DNA: TGCGCCAGCAGCCAAGGAGAGTGGGCGGATACGCAGTATTTT

J gene: TRBJ2-1
V gene: TRBV11-1
clone size: NA
D gene: TRBD2
CDR3 protein: CASSRGGASYNEQFF
CDR3 DNA: TGTGCCAGCAGCCGCGGGGGGGCCTCTTACAATGAGCAGTTCTTC